The rows below give T cell receptor beta chains drawn from one sample of a study of beta chain features in type 1 diabetes. The table came from immunoSEQ multiplex PCR; TCRdb's copy has only in-frame clones and leaves some out. The sample holds about 160,000 clones; 10% are singletons and the top ten take under 0.55%. The sample comprised central memory CD4+ T cells from blood. Every receptor here comes from a man aged 25 to 40 with type 1 diabetes. Both conserved end residues are part of each CDR3. The order of the fields is CDR3 DNA, CDR3 protein, clone size, V gene, D gene, J gene. A D gene is named only where the DNA matches it firmly. Clone size is shown for a subset of rows, as once, few, many or a class of expanded clone.

DNA: TGTGCCAGCAGCCAAGATGTCGACTCCTATACGCAGTATTTT
CDR3: CASSQDVDSYTQYF
size: few
V: TRBV4-2
D: .
J: TRBJ2-3

DNA: TGTGCCAGCAGTGCAGGGGAGTACGGCTACACCTTC
CDR3: CASSAGEYGYTF
size: few
V: TRBV2
D: .
J: TRBJ1-2

DNA: TGTGCCAGCTCACCGAGCGGAGGGGAAAACATTCAGTACTTC
CDR3: CASSPSGGENIQYF
size: medium-sized
V: TRBV18
D: .
J: TRBJ2-4

DNA: TGTGCCAGCAGCTCCGCAACGTCGATTAGCTCCTACAATGAGCAGTTCTTC
CDR3: CASSSATSISSYNEQFF
size: few
V: TRBV7-3
D: .
J: TRBJ2-1

DNA: TGTGCCAGCAGCCAAGATCCAGGAGGACCCGGGGAGCTGTTTTTT
CDR3: CASSQDPGGPGELFF
size: few
V: TRBV4-2
D: .
J: TRBJ2-2

DNA: TGTGCCAGCAGCCTACCCCCAGGGTTTAACAATGAGCAGTTCTTC
CDR3: CASSLPPGFNNEQFF
size: few
V: TRBV7-2
D: .
J: TRBJ2-1

DNA: TGTGCCAGCAGCTTGCGACTAGCGGGAGGCGAGACCCAGTACTTC
CDR3: CASSLRLAGGETQYF
size: .
V: TRBV5-4
D: TRBD2
J: TRBJ2-5

DNA: TGTGCCAGCCTTAAGTGGGACAGGGGAGATAATCAGCCCCAGCATTTT
CDR3: CASLKWDRGDNQPQHF
size: few
V: TRBV5-6
D: TRBD1
J: TRBJ1-5

DNA: TGTGCCAGTAGTGTCCAACTAGTCGGGGAGCAGTTCTTC
CDR3: CASSVQLVGEQFF
size: .
V: TRBV19
D: .
J: TRBJ2-1

DNA: TGTGCCAGCAGCCGGGAATACTCTGGAAACACCATATATTTT
CDR3: CASSREYSGNTIYF
size: .
V: TRBV9
D: .
J: TRBJ1-3

DNA: TGCGCCAGCAGCTTCAGGCGGGAGGATGAGCAGTTCTTC
CDR3: CASSFRREDEQFF
size: few
V: TRBV5-1
D: TRBD2
J: TRBJ2-1

DNA: TGCGCCAGCAGCCTATCGGGACAGGCGCCGAACGAGCAGTACTTC
CDR3: CASSLSGQAPNEQYF
size: .
V: TRBV5-1
D: TRBD1
J: TRBJ2-7

DNA: TGTGCCAGCTCCCCCCGGGGGACCACCACTGAAGCTTTCTTT
CDR3: CASSPRGTTTEAFF
size: few
V: TRBV18
D: .
J: TRBJ1-1

DNA: TGCAGCGCTGAGGGACTAGCGGGAGGGATTGAGCAGTTCTTC
CDR3: CSAEGLAGGIEQFF
size: .
V: TRBV29-1
D: TRBD2
J: TRBJ2-1